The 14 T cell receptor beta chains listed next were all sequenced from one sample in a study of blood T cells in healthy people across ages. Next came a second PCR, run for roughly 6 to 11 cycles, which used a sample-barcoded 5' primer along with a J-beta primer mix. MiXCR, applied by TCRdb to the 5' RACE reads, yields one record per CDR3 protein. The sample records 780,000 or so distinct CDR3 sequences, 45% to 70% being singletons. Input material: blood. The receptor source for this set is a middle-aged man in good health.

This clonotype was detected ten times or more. The CDR3 here is CASSSQGRETQYF. In DNA, the CDR3 is TGCGCCAGCAGCTCACAGGGTCGGGAGACCCAGTACTTC. The chain couples TRBV5-1 to TRBJ2-5; a weak D match, TRBD1 (6 bases). V was pared by 3 bases and J by 5 bases, with 11 bases between. Germline-derived CDR1 and CDR2 are SGHRS and YFSETQ. This CDR3 spans 13 amino acids. Full variable domain (missing parts from reference TRBV5-1 and TRBJ2-5): KAGVTQTPRYLIKTRGQQVTLSCSPISGHRSVSWYQQTPGQGLQFLFEYFSETQRNKGNFPGRFSGRQFSNSRSEMNVSTLELGDSALYLCASSSQGRETQYFGPGTRLLVL.

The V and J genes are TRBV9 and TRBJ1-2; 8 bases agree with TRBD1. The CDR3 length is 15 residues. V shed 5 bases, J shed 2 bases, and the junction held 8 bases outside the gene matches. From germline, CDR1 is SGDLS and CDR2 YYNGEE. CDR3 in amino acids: CASSYPGQENYGYTF. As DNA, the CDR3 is TGTGCCAGCAGTTATCCGGGACAGGAGAACTATGGCTACACCTTC.

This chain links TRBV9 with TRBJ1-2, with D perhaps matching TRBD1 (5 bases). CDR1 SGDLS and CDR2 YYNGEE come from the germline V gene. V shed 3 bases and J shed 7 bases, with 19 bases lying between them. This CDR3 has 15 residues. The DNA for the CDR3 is TGTGCCAGCAGCGGATCCAAGGCAGGGCTCGGTGGCTACACCTTC. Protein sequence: CASSGSKAGLGGYTF.

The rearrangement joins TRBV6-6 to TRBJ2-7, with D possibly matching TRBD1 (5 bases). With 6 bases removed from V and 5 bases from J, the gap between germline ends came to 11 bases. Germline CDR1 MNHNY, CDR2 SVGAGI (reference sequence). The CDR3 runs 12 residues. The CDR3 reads CASSPGSNEQYF. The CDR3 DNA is TGTGCCAGCAGCCCAGGGTCCAACGAGCAGTACTTC.

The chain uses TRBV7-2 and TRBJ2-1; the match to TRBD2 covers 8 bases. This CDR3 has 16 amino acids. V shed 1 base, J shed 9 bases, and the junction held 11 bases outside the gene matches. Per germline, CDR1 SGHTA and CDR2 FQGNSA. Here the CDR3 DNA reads TGTGCCAGCAGCTTAGAGAGCGGGAGAGGCCGTGGTGAGCAGTTCTTC. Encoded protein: CASSLESGRGRGEQFF.

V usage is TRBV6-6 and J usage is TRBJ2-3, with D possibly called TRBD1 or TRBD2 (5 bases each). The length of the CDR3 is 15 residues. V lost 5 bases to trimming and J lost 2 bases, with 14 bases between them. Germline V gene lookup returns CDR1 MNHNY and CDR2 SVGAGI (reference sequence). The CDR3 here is CASSEPPGATDTQYF. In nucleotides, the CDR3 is TGTGCCAGCAGTGAGCCCCCCGGGGCCACAGATACGCAGTATTTT.

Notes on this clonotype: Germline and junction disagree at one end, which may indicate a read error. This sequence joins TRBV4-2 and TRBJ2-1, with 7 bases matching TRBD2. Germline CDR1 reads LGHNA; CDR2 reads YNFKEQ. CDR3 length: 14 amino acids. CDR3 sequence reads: CASRQVSGVDEQFF. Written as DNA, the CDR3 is TGTGCCAGCCGCCAAGTGAGCGGGGTAGATGAGCAGTTCTTC.

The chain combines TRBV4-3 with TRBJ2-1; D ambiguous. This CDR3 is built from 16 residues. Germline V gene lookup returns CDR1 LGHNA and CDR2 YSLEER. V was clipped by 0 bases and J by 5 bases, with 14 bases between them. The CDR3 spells CASSQDFSEGNNEQFF. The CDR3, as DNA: TGCGCCAGCAGCCAAGACTTCTCGGAAGGTAACAATGAGCAGTTCTTC.

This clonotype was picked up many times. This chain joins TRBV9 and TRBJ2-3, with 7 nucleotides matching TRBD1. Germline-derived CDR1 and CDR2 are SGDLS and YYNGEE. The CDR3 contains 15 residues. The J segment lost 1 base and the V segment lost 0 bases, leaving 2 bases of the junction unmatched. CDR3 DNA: TGTGCCAGCAGCGTAGAAGGACAGGGCACAGATACGCAGTATTTT. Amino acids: CASSVEGQGTDTQYF.

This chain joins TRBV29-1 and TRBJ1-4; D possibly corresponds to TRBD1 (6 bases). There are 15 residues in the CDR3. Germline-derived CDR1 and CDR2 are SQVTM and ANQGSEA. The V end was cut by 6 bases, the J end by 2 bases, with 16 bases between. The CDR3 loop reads CSVNPLQGTNEKLFF. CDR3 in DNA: TGCAGCGTGAATCCCCTTCAGGGGACTAATGAAAAACTGTTTTTT.

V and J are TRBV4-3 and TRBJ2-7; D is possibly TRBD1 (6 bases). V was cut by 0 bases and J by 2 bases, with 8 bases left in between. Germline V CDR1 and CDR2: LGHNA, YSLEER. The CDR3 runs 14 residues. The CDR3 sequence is CASSQDRTAYEQYF. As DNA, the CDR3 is TGCGCCAGCAGCCAAGATCGGACAGCCTACGAGCAGTACTTC.

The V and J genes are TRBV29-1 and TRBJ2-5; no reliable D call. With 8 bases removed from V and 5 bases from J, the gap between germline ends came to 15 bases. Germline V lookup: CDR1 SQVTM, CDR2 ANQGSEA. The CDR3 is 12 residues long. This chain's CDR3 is CSSKVLQETQYF. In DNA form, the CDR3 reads TGCAGCTCGAAGGTACTTCAGGAGACCCAGTACTTC.

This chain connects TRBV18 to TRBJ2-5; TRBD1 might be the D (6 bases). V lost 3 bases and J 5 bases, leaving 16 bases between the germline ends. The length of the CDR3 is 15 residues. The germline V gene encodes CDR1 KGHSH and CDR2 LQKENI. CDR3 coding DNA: TGTGCCAGCTCACCCACAGTGGGGGCAAGTGAGACCCAGTACTTC. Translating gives CASSPTVGASETQYF.

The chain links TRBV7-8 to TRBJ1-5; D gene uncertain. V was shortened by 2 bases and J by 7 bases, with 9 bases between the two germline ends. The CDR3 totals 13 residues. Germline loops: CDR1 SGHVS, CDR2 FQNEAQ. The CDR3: CASSLLREQPQHF. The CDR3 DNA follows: TGTGCCAGCAGCTTATTGCGTGAGCAGCCCCAGCATTTT.